Sequencing of this T cell receptor (beta chain) was carried out in a study of blood T cell repertoires in COVID-19. Study information: The study drew acute and convalescent COVID-19 samples from the United States, Italy and Spain. Nucleic acid was either cDNA or gDNA, and it came from T cells, B-cell-depleted T cells, or PBMCs.

In the authors' workflow: Cell counts per sample came from amplifying reference gene primers. Profiling relied on immunoSEQ multiplex PCR, and the TCRdb table lists in-frame clones only, not all of them. V, J and clone size are taken as reported in that table, and D and trimming were inferred from the DNA itself. The table has roughly 29,000 clones, around nine tenths seen once. V lost 4 bases to trimming and J lost 4 bases, with 12 bases between them. CDR1 and CDR2 from the germline V gene are SGHVS and FQNEAQ. The CDR3 loop spans 14 amino acids. The rearrangement uses TRBV7-8 and TRBJ2-3, with D maybe TRBD2 (5 bases). This receptor was taken from a human donor in a cohort sampled during active COVID-19. What was sequenced was peripheral blood. CDR3 residues: CASSSEAPPDTQYF. CDR3 nucleotide sequence: TGTGCCAGCAGCTCGGAGGCCCCCCCAGATACGCAGTATTTT.